The rows below give T cell receptor beta chains drawn from one sample of a study of T cells after yellow fever vaccination. TCRdb itself ran the 5' RACE reads through MiXCR, one entry per CDR3 protein. Of hundreds of thousands of distinct CDR3 sequences in the sample, approximately 12% were seen once. The sequences come from PBMCs, collected on the day of the yellow fever booster vaccination. Receptors originate from a man under 40 who received the YFV17D yellow fever vaccine. The CDR3 runs from the conserved cysteine through the conserved F or W. The order of the fields is V gene, J gene, CDR3 protein.

>TRBV7-2|TRBJ2-7
CASSRAPGDHEQYF
>TRBV19|TRBJ2-1
CATRQGGNEQFF
>TRBV5-5|TRBJ1-4
CASRGREPYHEKLFF
>TRBV2|TRBJ2-7
CASGPGVWGYEQYF
>TRBV19|TRBJ2-7
CASSASGSSRQYF
>TRBV27|TRBJ2-2
CASSLAGGFANTGELFF
>TRBV6-6|TRBJ2-1
CASSYSRSDEQFF
>TRBV19|TRBJ1-2
CASSMRGGYTF
>TRBV20-1|TRBJ1-1
CSARDPAGVDTEAFF
>TRBV29-1|TRBJ2-6
CRVGGEGFTATFGANVLTF